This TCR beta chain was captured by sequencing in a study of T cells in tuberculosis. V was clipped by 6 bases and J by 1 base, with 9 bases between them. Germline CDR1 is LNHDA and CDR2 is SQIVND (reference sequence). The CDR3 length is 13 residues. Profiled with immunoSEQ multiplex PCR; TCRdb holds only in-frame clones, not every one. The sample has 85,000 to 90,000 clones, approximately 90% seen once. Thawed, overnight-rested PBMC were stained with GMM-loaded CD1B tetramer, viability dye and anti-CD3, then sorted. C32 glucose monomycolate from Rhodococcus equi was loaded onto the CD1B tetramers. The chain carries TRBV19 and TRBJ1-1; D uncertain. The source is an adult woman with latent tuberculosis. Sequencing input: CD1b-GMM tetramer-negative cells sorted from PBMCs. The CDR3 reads CASSLSRNTEAFF. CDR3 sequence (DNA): TGTGCCAGTAGCCTATCAAGGAACACTGAAGCTTTCTTT.